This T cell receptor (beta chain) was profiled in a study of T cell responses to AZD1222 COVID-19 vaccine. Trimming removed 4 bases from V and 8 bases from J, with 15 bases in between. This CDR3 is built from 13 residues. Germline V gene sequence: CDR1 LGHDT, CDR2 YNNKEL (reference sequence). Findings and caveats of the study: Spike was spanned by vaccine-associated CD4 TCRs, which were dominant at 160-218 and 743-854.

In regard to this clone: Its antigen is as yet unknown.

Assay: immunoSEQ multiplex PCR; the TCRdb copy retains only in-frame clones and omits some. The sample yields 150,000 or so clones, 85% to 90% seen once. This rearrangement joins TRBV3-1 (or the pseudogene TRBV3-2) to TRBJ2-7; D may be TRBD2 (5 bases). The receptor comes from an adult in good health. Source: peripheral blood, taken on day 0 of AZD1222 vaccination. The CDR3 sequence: CASSRGLANQQYF. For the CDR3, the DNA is TGTGCCAGCAGCCGTGGTTTAGCGAACCAGCAGTACTTC.